This T cell receptor (beta chain) originates from a study of neurological immune-mediated disorders. Regarding the study as a whole: The absence of shared CDR3 amino acid sequences among expanded clones across subjects suggests private repertoires in all groups.

The cDNA was synthesized by 5'RACE incorporating 10-nucleotide random UMIs. TCRdb reanalysed the 5' RACE reads using MiXCR and keeps one entry per CDR3 protein. The table lists approximately 46,000 distinct CDR3 sequences, about a tenth of them singletons. The CDR3 runs 15 residues. The V gene's germline CDR1 is MDHEN and CDR2 SYDVKM. The V and J ends lost 5 bases and 4 bases, in that order; junction bases with no gene match: 4. This clonotype was counted at least ten times. Its matching antigen is unknown. The material sequenced was PBMCs. This receptor was taken from a man between 65 and 85 years old with HTLV-1-associated myelopathy (HAM/TSP). V and J are TRBV28 and TRBJ2-3; 12 nucleotides align to TRBD2. CDR3 loop: CASSLAGGGADTQYF. In DNA, the CDR3 is TGTGCCAGCAGTCTAGCGGGAGGGGGGGCAGATACGCAGTATTTT.